The 10 T cell receptor beta chains presented below share a single source sample, sequenced in a study of PD-L1 blockade in urothelial cancer. Profiled with immunoSEQ multiplex PCR; TCRdb holds only in-frame clones, not every one. The table records over 65,000 clones, roughly nine tenths of them present only once. The time point denotes: pretreatment peripheral blood. The sequencing here drew on PBMCs, taken around atezolizumab (anti-PD-L1) treatment. These receptors came from a man in his 70s with urothelial cancer.

This clone has a handful of counts. The gene calls are TRBV4-1 and TRBJ2-3, with 7 bases matching TRBD1. Germline trimming cut 1 base from V and 0 bases from J; bases unmatched to any gene: 4. This CDR3 spans 16 amino acids. CDR1 and CDR2 from the germline V gene are MGHRA and YSYEKL. The CDR3 DNA reads TGCGCCAGCAGCCAAGGTCTGGGACAGAGCACAGATACGCAGTATTTT. This translates into CASSQGLGQSTDTQYF.

This clone has more than one count but fewer than ten. The chain uses TRBV11-2 and TRBJ2-6; D remains ambiguous. This CDR3 has 13 amino acids. The ends were cut back, 5 bases at V and 4 bases at J, with 6 bases in the middle. Germline V gene sequence: CDR1 SGHAT, CDR2 FQNNGV. CDR3 in DNA: TGTGCCAGCAGCCTCGCGGGGGCCAACGTCCTGACTTTC. Translation: CASSLAGANVLTF.

The chain recombines TRBV7-3 with TRBJ1-3; D not resolved. The CDR3 covers 14 residues. V gave up 1 base and J gave up 4 bases, with 8 bases separating them. From germline, CDR1 is SGHTA and CDR2 FQGTGA. DNA of the CDR3: TGTGCCAGCAGCTTAAACGGAGTGGGAAACACCATATATTTT. The encoded protein is CASSLNGVGNTIYF. Variable domain in full (rest from reference TRBV7-3 and TRBJ1-3): GAGVSQTPSNKVTEKGKYVELRCDPISGHTALYWYRQSLGQGPEFLIYFQGTGAADDSGLPNDRFFAVRPEGSVSTLKIQRTERGDSAVYLCASSLNGVGNTIYFGEGSWLTVV.

The gene calls are TRBV6-1 and TRBJ2-5; tentatively, D is TRBD1 (5 bases). The CDR3 has 15 residues. V was clipped by 10 bases and J by 4 bases, with 22 bases between them. Germline loops: CDR1 MNHNS, CDR2 SASEGT. As DNA, the CDR3 is TGTGCCATCACCTTCGGGTCAGGGAAGGGAGAGACCCAGTACTTC. This encodes CAITFGSGKGETQYF.

J is TRBJ1-1 and V is TRBV28; 7 bases match TRBD1. The trim removed 10 bases at V and 0 bases at J, leaving 5 bases unmatched. This CDR3 has 13 residues. The germline gives CDR1 MDHEN, CDR2 SYDVKM. Here the CDR3 DNA reads TGTGCCACCAAGGGACAGCTGAACACTGAAGCTTTCTTT. Its translation is CATKGQLNTEAFF.

This clone appeared once. The V and J genes are TRBV2 and TRBJ2-7, with D uncertain. The CDR3 consists of 13 residues. The ends were cut back, 1 base at V and 3 bases at J, with 7 bases in the middle. Germline-derived CDR1 and CDR2 are SNHLY and FYNNEI. The CDR3 DNA sequence: TGTGCCAGCAGTGAAGTTTCCGGCTACGAGCAGTACTTC. Translation gives CASSEVSGYEQYF.

The V gene is TRBV9, the J gene TRBJ2-5; 12 bases match TRBD1. V lost 3 bases to trimming and J lost 4 bases; unmatched junction nucleotides: 4. The CDR3 covers 15 residues. CDR1 and CDR2 (germline): SGDLS, YYNGEE. CDR3 amino acids: CASSGGDRGPETQYF. Here the CDR3 DNA reads TGTGCCAGCAGCGGGGGGGACAGGGGGCCAGAGACCCAGTACTTC.

This clone was seen just once. The chain is built from TRBV7-9 and TRBJ2-5; tentatively, D is TRBD2 (6 bases). The CDR3 runs to 15 residues. The V end lost 1 base, the J end lost 7 bases, and 16 bases lay between the germline ends. Germline CDR1 reads SEHNR; CDR2 reads FQNEAQ (reference sequence). The CDR3 bases are TGTGCCAGCAGCTTAGTGGGGGGATCGGAGACGACCCAGTACTTC. Its translation is CASSLVGGSETTQYF.

The table lists this clone with a count of one. This chain links TRBV19 with TRBJ1-1; D call uncertain. Trimming stripped 1 base from V and 1 base from J, with 7 bases between. Per germline, CDR1 LNHDA and CDR2 SQIVND (reference sequence). The CDR3 totals 14 residues. In nucleotides, the CDR3 is TGTGCCAGTAGTATAGTTTCGGGGAACACTGAAGCTTTCTTT. This translates into CASSIVSGNTEAFF. Together with reference TRBV19 and TRBJ1-1, the CDR3 gives the full variable domain: DGGITQSPKYLFRKEGQNVTLSCEQNLNHDAMYWYRQDPGQGLRLIYYSQIVNDFQKGDIAEGYSVSREKKESFPLTVTSAQKNPTAFYLCASSIVSGNTEAFFGQGTRLTVV.

This clone occurred once. The chain carries TRBV2 and TRBJ1-2, with TRBD1 matching over 8 bases. The CDR3 has 13 residues. With 6 bases clipped from V and 3 bases from J, the junction kept 3 bases outside the gene matches. Germline CDR1 reads SNHLY; CDR2 reads FYNNEI. CDR3 loop: CASRTGVDYGYTF. The CDR3 DNA follows: TGTGCCAGCAGGACAGGGGTCGACTATGGCTACACCTTC.